One sample yielded the 11 T cell receptor beta chains listed below, sequenced in a study of T cell clonotyping in hematopoietic cell transplantation. Assay: immunoSEQ multiplex PCR; the TCRdb copy retains only in-frame clones and omits some. This sample has some 2,800 clones; about 90% occur once, and the top ten carry approximately 9.2%. The input for sequencing was PBMCs, taken at the time of graft-versus-host disease after allogeneic stem cell transplant. These receptors were collected from a male patient between 55 and 70 years old who had an allogeneic stem cell transplant from a related donor, so the T cells may come from the graft donor. Some clones in this sample may be carry-over from other donors' samples.

This clone was observed once. This sequence joins TRBV2 and TRBJ1-3; the D is unclear. With 7 bases removed from V and 0 bases from J, the gap between germline ends came to 7 bases. This CDR3 is 13 amino acids long. The germline gives CDR1 SNHLY, CDR2 FYNNEI. Written as DNA, the CDR3 is TGTGCCAGCACTGGTATCTCTGGAAACACCATATATTTT. Protein sequence: CASTGISGNTIYF. The full variable domain, completed using reference TRBV2 and TRBJ1-3, is EPEVTQTPSHQVTQMGQEVILRCVPISNHLYFYWYRQILGQKVEFLVSFYNNEISEKSEIFDDQFSVERPDGSNFTLKIRSTKLEDSAMYFCASTGISGNTIYFGEGSWLTVV.

The genes are TRBV12-5 and TRBJ2-7, with TRBD1 identical over 7 bases. The germline gives CDR1 LGHNT, CDR2 FRNRAP. With 4 bases clipped from V and 4 bases from J, the junction kept 4 bases outside the gene matches. The CDR3 extends over 13 amino acids. The chain's CDR3 is CASGSGQTYEQYF. CDR3 nucleotides: TGTGCTAGTGGTTCGGGACAGACTTACGAGCAGTACTTC.

The CDR3 nucleotides read TGTGCCAGTAGTCTTAACCGCGGTGGATTCTCTCCTGGAAACACCATATATTTT. Translated: CASSLNRGGFSPGNTIYF. The chain links TRBV19 to TRBJ1-3; no clear D gene. CDR1 and CDR2 from the germline V gene are LNHDA and SQIVND (reference sequence). V was clipped by 5 bases and J by 2 bases, with 22 bases between them. This CDR3 has 18 residues.

This chain connects TRBV2 to TRBJ1-2, with 7 bases lining up with TRBD1. Germline trimming cut 4 bases from V and 4 bases from J; bases unmatched to any gene: 6. This CDR3 is built from 14 residues. Germline V gene sequence: CDR1 SNHLY, CDR2 FYNNEI. CDR3: CASSVTRDSYGYTF. The CDR3 DNA reads as TGTGCCAGCAGTGTGACCCGGGACAGCTATGGCTACACCTTC.

The chain joins TRBV11-1 to TRBJ1-6, with D tentatively TRBD1 (5 bases). The CDR3 loop spans 15 amino acids. Trimming shortened V by 5 bases and J by 11 bases, and 19 bases separated the two germline ends. The germline gives CDR1 SGHAT, CDR2 FQDESV (reference sequence). CDR3 coding DNA: TGTGCCAGCAGCCACGGGACGCCGATAAGTACACCCCTCCACTTT. Translating gives CASSHGTPISTPLHF.

J is TRBJ2-5 and V is TRBV19; 11 bases align to TRBD2. Per germline, CDR1 LNHDA and CDR2 SQIVND (reference sequence). The junction had 7 bases not matched to a gene; V was cut back by 6 bases and J by 4 bases. This CDR3 has 15 residues. The DNA for the CDR3 is TGTGCCAGTAGCCCAACTAGCGGGGGAGGAGAGACCCAGTACTTC. This gives the protein CASSPTSGGGETQYF.

This chain joins TRBV27 and TRBJ2-2; D is perhaps TRBD1 (6 bases). In germline, CDR1 is MNHEY, CDR2 SMNVEV (reference sequence). This CDR3 is 13 amino acids long. The V end lost 4 bases, the J end lost 6 bases, and 9 bases lay between the germline ends. The CDR3 coding sequence is TGTGCCAGCAGTTGGGCAGGGGCCGGGGAGCTGTTTTTT. This codes for CASSWAGAGELFF.

V usage is TRBV7-9 and J usage is TRBJ2-1; 9 positions agree with TRBD1. Losses at the gene ends were 0 bases for V and 7 bases for J; bases not matched to a gene: 4. The germline V gene encodes CDR1 SEHNR and CDR2 FQNEAQ (reference sequence). The CDR3 covers 15 residues. The CDR3 sequence: CASSLAQTGGNEQFF. The CDR3 nucleotides are TGTGCCAGCAGCTTAGCGCAGACAGGGGGAAATGAGCAGTTCTTC.

This clone turned up a few times. This sequence joins TRBV6-1 and TRBJ1-2; 10 bases are shared with TRBD1. V was pared by 1 base and J by 8 bases, with 4 bases of the junction left unmatched. The CDR3 runs to 14 residues. Germline CDR1 is MNHNS and CDR2 is SASEGT. In nucleotides, the CDR3 is TGTGCCAGCAGTGAAGGGGACAGGGGAGGAGGCTACACCTTC. Its protein product is CASSEGDRGGGYTF.

This clone was detected once. The chain uses TRBV9 and TRBJ2-7, with D perhaps TRBD1 or TRBD2 (6 bases each). From germline, CDR1 is SGDLS and CDR2 YYNGEE. V was cut by 2 bases and J by 0 bases, with 15 bases left in between. The CDR3 runs to 16 residues. CDR3 bases: TGTGCCAGCAGCGTGGAGGGGGACTGGAGCTCCTACGAGCAGTACTTC. Its protein is CASSVEGDWSSYEQYF.

This clone was observed once. The chain is built from TRBV5-1 and TRBJ1-4; 9 nucleotides line up with TRBD1. Losses at the gene ends were 3 bases for V and 3 bases for J; bases not matched to a gene: 6. CDR3 size: 16 residues. The V gene's germline CDR1 is SGHRS and CDR2 YFSETQ. CDR3 coding DNA: TGCGCCAGCAGCTGGGGACAGGGCGGTCCTAATGAAAAACTGTTTTTT. Residues: CASSWGQGGPNEKLFF.